This T cell receptor beta chain appears in the sequencing data of a study of OX40 agonist ivuxolimab in advanced cancers. On the study more broadly: Ivuxolimab is a fully human IgG2 antibody that activates OX40 (CD134). Six ivuxolimab dose levels, 0.01 to 10 mg/kg, were given intravenously every 2 weeks. Aged about 23 to 80 with a mean of around 60 years, they were 82.7% male. General study findings and limits: Relative to CD4+ cells, CD8+ T cells on average had more expanded clones.

CDR1 and CDR2 (germline): SGHTA, FQGNSA. With V trimmed by 5 bases and J by 4 bases, 5 bases remained unmatched. This CDR3 is built from 15 residues. Libraries were prepared by immunoSEQ multiplex PCR; TCRdb keeps only in-frame clonotypes and omits some of them. The sample lists some 83,000 clones; 85% to 95% were seen once. Concerning this clone: Its target is not known.

The chain links TRBV7-2 to TRBJ2-1; TRBD1 agrees at 10 bases. The TCR comes from an adult with an advanced solid tumor such as melanoma, head and neck, liver or kidney cancer. Sequencing used CD4+ or CD8+ T cells sorted from blood, obtained in a trial of the OX40 agonist ivuxolimab. This CDR3 is CASSQRDRGYNEQFF. For the CDR3, the DNA is TGTGCCAGCAGCCAGCGGGACAGGGGTTACAATGAGCAGTTCTTC. Looking up the rest from reference TRBV7-2 and TRBJ2-1 gives the full variable domain: GAGVSQSPSNKVTEKGKDVELRCDPISGHTALYWYRQSLGQGLEFLIYFQGNSAPDKSGLPSDRFSAERTGGSVSTLTIQRTQQEDSAVYLCASSQRDRGYNEQFFGPGTRLTVL.